What follows are 8 T cell receptor beta chains derived from one specimen sequenced in a study of cytomegalovirus exposure and HLA in healthy donors. The repertoire was sequenced with immunoSEQ multiplex PCR; TCRdb's copy has only in-frame clones and lacks some. The sample holds some 150,000 clones, roughly 88% seen once. Source material: PBMCs. The receptors stem from a woman younger than 30 in good health and CMV-seropositive.

The chain joins TRBV7-2 to TRBJ1-5; a weak D match, TRBD1 (5 bases). The V end was cut by 1 base, the J end by 2 bases, with 12 bases between. This CDR3 contains 16 residues. From germline, CDR1 is SGHTA and CDR2 FQGNSA. CDR3 in amino acids: CASSLVLGRGNQPQHF. The CDR3 region has the DNA TGTGCCAGCAGCTTAGTTCTCGGCAGGGGCAATCAGCCCCAGCATTTT.

This clone was observed once. The chain combines TRBV18 with TRBJ2-3; D ambiguous. The V end lost 6 bases, the J end lost 2 bases, and 21 bases lay between the germline ends. The CDR3 spans 17 residues. In germline, CDR1 is KGHSH, CDR2 LQKENI. CDR3 sequence (DNA): TGTGCCAGCTCCCGGGTGAGGCACACATTGATCACAGATACGCAGTATTTT. Protein product: CASSRVRHTLITDTQYF.

Details on this clone: Other DNA sequences in this specimen translate into the identical CDR3. The chain carries TRBV7-8 and TRBJ1-2; D possibly corresponds to TRBD1 (6 bases). This CDR3 has 15 residues. Germline V lookup: CDR1 SGHVS, CDR2 FQNEAQ. V lost 0 bases, J lost 2 bases, and 10 bases lay in between. The CDR3 nucleotides read TGTGCCAGCAGCTTAGCGTCTGGACAGAACTATGGCTACACCTTC. This sequence encodes CASSLASGQNYGYTF.

The gene calls are TRBV6-6 and TRBJ1-1; D is undetermined. This CDR3 spans 12 amino acids. Germline CDR1 MNHNY, CDR2 SVGAGI (reference sequence). Trimming stripped 7 bases from V and 1 base from J, with 7 bases between. CDR3 sequence (DNA): TGTGCCAGCACCGGAGAGAACACTGAAGCTTTCTTT. Encoded protein: CASTGENTEAFF.

This clone was recorded once. CDR3 sequence (DNA): TGTGCCATCAGTGAGGGTCCTGGCGGGAGGGGCCGGTACGAGCAGTACTTC. This translates into CAISEGPGGRGRYEQYF. This sequence joins TRBV10-3 and TRBJ2-7; 9 nucleotides align to TRBD2. The CDR3 loop spans 17 amino acids. Per germline, CDR1 ENHRY and CDR2 SYGVKD. The V segment lost 2 bases and the J segment 4 bases; nucleotides outside the gene matches: 12.

The gene calls are TRBV6-4 and TRBJ2-1; tentative D call: TRBD2 (7 bases). Germline V CDR1 and CDR2: MRHNA, SNTAGT. Trimming pared 6 bases from V and 7 bases from J, leaving 19 bases between. The CDR3 sequence is 15 residues long. This CDR3 is CASSQEGGTDNEQFF. The DNA of the CDR3 is TGTGCCAGCAGCCAGGAGGGGGGGACCGATAATGAGCAGTTCTTC.

V and J are TRBV7-2 and TRBJ1-2; TRBD1 matches 7 bases. CDR3 length equals 14 residues. Trimming took 5 bases from V and 2 from J; bases not matched to a gene: 5. The germline CDR1 and CDR2 sequences are SGHTA and FQGNSA. The CDR3 nucleotides read TGTGCCAGCAGCGGACGGACAGGAAACTATGGCTACACCTTC. Its translation: CASSGRTGNYGYTF.

The chain uses TRBV18 and TRBJ2-1, with TRBD2 matching over 9 bases. Trimming at V came to 0 bases and at J to 7 bases, leaving 7 bases not matched to a gene. Germline-derived CDR1 and CDR2 are KGHSH and LQKENI. CDR3 size: 16 residues. The CDR3 protein is CASSPPGREGMNEQFF. CDR3 in DNA: TGTGCCAGCTCACCACCTGGGCGGGAGGGGATGAATGAGCAGTTCTTC.